These 14 T cell receptor beta chains share one sample of origin, sequenced in a study of shared clonotypes between healthy human individuals. CD45RO-negative cells were positively selected for CCR7, leaving out terminally differentiated effector memory CD45RA+ cells. Clones were sequenced by immunoSEQ multiplex PCR, and TCRdb holds only the in-frame ones, with some missing. The profile covers hundreds of thousands of clones, with almost 95% appearing a single time and about 24% taken by the ten largest. The sample consisted of naive CD8+ T cells sorted from blood. All receptors come from a man aged 30-40 years in good health.

V usage is TRBV29-1 and J usage is TRBJ1-1; TRBD1 matches 9 bases. Trimming took 4 bases from V and 8 from J; bases not matched to a gene: 8. The CDR3 extends over 13 amino acids. Germline CDR1 SQVTM, CDR2 ANQGSEA. This CDR3 is CSVGGQGPSEAFF. DNA for the CDR3: TGCAGCGTTGGGGGACAGGGACCCTCGGAAGCTTTCTTT.

This chain connects TRBV18 to TRBJ2-5; TRBD2 matches at 7 bases. The CDR3 length is 15 residues. Germline loops: CDR1 KGHSH, CDR2 LQKENI. Losses at the gene ends were 0 bases for V and 0 bases for J; bases not matched to a gene: 1. CDR3 sequence (DNA): TGTGCCAGCTCACCACCAGGGACTAACCAAGAGACCCAGTACTTC. It specifies CASSPPGTNQETQYF.

The chain couples TRBV4-3 to TRBJ2-7; the match to TRBD2 covers 7 bases. This CDR3 has 14 amino acids. Germline V gives CDR1 LGHNA, CDR2 YSLEER. V lost 1 base, J lost 2 bases, and 2 bases stayed unmatched. CDR3 coding DNA: TGCGCCAGCAGCCAAGGGGCGGGGGCCTACGAGCAGTACTTC. Residues: CASSQGAGAYEQYF.

The rearrangement uses TRBV28 and TRBJ2-5; D perhaps matches TRBD1 (6 bases). CDR1 and CDR2 from the germline V gene are MDHEN and SYDVKM. This CDR3 comprises 14 residues. V lost 8 bases and J 1 base, leaving 14 bases between the germline ends. The CDR3 is CASDRRWGQETQYF. The CDR3 coding sequence is TGTGCCAGCGACAGGAGGTGGGGCCAAGAGACCCAGTACTTC.

The gene calls are TRBV6-5 and TRBJ2-1; D is possibly TRBD1 (5 bases). CDR3 length: 11 amino acids. Per germline, CDR1 MNHEY and CDR2 SVGAGI. V was clipped by 4 bases and J by 10 bases, with 8 bases between them. The CDR3 spells CASSSRQEQFF. CDR3 DNA sequence: TGTGCCAGCAGTTCGAGACAGGAGCAGTTCTTC.

In this sample, this clone turned up many times. This chain joins TRBV11-2 and TRBJ2-5; D might be TRBD2 (5 bases). CDR3 size: 15 residues. V was trimmed by 3 bases and J by 1 base, leaving 12 bases between them. Germline loops: CDR1 SGHAT, CDR2 FQNNGV. CDR3 in DNA: TGTGCCAGCAGCTTTTGGGGAGCTGGCCAAGAGACCCAGTACTTC. Its translation is CASSFWGAGQETQYF.

The chain recombines TRBV27 with TRBJ2-1; 8 positions match TRBD2. Looked up from germline, CDR1 is MNHEY and CDR2 is SMNVEV (reference sequence). Trimming removed 5 bases from V and 4 bases from J; junction bases left unmatched: 4. The CDR3 extends over 14 amino acids. The CDR3: CASSTSGLYNEQFF. The CDR3 bases are TGTGCCAGCAGTACTAGCGGATTATACAATGAGCAGTTCTTC.

The chain is built from TRBV27 and TRBJ2-1, with 12 bases identical to TRBD2. Germline V gives CDR1 MNHEY, CDR2 SMNVEV (reference sequence). The CDR3 totals 15 residues. The trim removed 5 bases at V and 6 bases at J, leaving 5 bases unmatched. The CDR3 DNA reads TGTGCCAGCAGTACGTGGACTAGCGGGATCAATGAGCAGTTCTTC. Translated, it gives CASSTWTSGINEQFF.

A single count supports this clone. The rearrangement links TRBV13 to TRBJ2-2, with TRBD2 matching over 9 bases. The CDR3 totals 16 residues. J was trimmed by 5 bases and V by 3 bases; bases with no gene match: 7. Germline lookup yields CDR1 PRHDT and CDR2 FYEKMQ (reference sequence). The CDR3 coding sequence is TGTGCCAGCAGCTTGAGGCTAGCGGGAATGACCGGGGAGCTGTTTTTT. Amino acid sequence: CASSLRLAGMTGELFF.

The chain uses TRBV15 and TRBJ2-7, with unresolved D. This CDR3 spans 15 amino acids. V lost 5 bases and J lost 6, with 20 bases in between. The germline gives CDR1 LNHNV, CDR2 YYDKDF (reference sequence). CDR3 amino acids: CATSRHRQSNSEQYF. The CDR3 nucleotides are TGTGCCACCAGCCGCCACAGACAAAGTAACAGCGAGCAGTACTTC.

This chain uses TRBV29-1 with TRBJ2-1; no clear D gene. CDR1 and CDR2 from the germline V gene are SQVTM and ANQGSEA. The CDR3 is made up of 16 amino acids. Trimming took 1 base from V and 7 from J, leaving 20 bases between them. CDR3 region: CSVEVSRPSFVNEQFF. The CDR3 DNA reads as TGCAGCGTTGAAGTCTCGAGGCCGAGCTTCGTGAATGAGCAGTTCTTC.

The gene calls are TRBV28 and TRBJ1-1; 8 bases align to TRBD1. J gave up 2 bases and V 5 bases, and 4 bases lay outside the gene matches. There are 14 residues in the CDR3. The V gene's germline CDR1 is MDHEN and CDR2 SYDVKM. CDR3 sequence reads: CASSLQGANTEAFF. The CDR3 nucleotides are TGTGCCAGCAGTCTTCAGGGGGCCAACACTGAAGCTTTCTTT.

As DNA, the CDR3 is TGTGCCAGCAGCCCAAATGATGAGTTGAACACTGAAGCTTTCTTT. Translation gives CASSPNDELNTEAFF. The V and J genes are TRBV7-2 and TRBJ1-1; D is unresolved. Germline CDR1 SGHTA, CDR2 FQGNSA. The V gene lost 5 bases and the J gene lost 0 bases, with 13 bases spanning the gap. The CDR3 loop spans 15 amino acids.

The gene calls are TRBV6-5 and TRBJ1-2, with D possibly TRBD1 on 6 matching bases. Trimming pared 2 bases from V and 4 bases from J, leaving 14 bases between. This CDR3 region has 15 residues. CDR1 MNHEY and CDR2 SVGAGI come from the germline V gene. The CDR3 nucleotides read TGTGCCAGCAGTTACGCGACAGGAGGTCTCTATGGCTACACCTTC. This translates into CASSYATGGLYGYTF.